The 20 T cell receptor beta chains in this list originate from one sample, sequenced in a study of blood T cell repertoires in COVID-19. Assay used: immunoSEQ multiplex PCR; TCRdb lists only in-frame clones, some missing. The data hold under 450,000 clones, with about nine tenths observed a single time. The sample consisted of peripheral blood. The receptors derive from a woman in her fifties or sixties with COVID-19, enrolled during active disease.

The chain carries TRBV24-1 and TRBJ1-1; maybe TRBD1 (5 bases). Trimming removed 5 bases at V and 1 base at J, with 7 bases between. The CDR3 totals 13 residues. Germline loops: CDR1 KGHDR, CDR2 SFDVKD. The CDR3 region has the DNA TGTGCCACCAGTGCCAGGGAGAACACTGAAGCTTTCTTT. Translation: CATSARENTEAFF.

This clone was recorded once. The V gene is TRBV7-8, the J gene TRBJ1-4; TRBD1 matches at 8 bases. Germline V lookup: CDR1 SGHVS, CDR2 FQNEAQ. V trimming: 5 bases; J trimming: 3 bases; junction bases outside the gene matches: 11. CDR3 length: 17 amino acids. This chain's CDR3 is CASSPPIDRGPNEKLFF. CDR3 nucleotide sequence: TGTGCCAGCAGCCCTCCAATCGACAGGGGACCTAATGAAAAACTGTTTTTT.

V and J are TRBV19 and TRBJ2-1, with 10 bases aligning to TRBD2. CDR1 and CDR2 from the germline V gene are LNHDA and SQIVND (reference sequence). The CDR3 consists of 14 residues. Germline trimming cut 5 bases from V and 8 bases from J; bases unmatched to any gene: 6. The CDR3 protein is CASSSQRGGHEQFF. DNA of the CDR3: TGTGCCAGTAGTTCCCAGCGGGGGGGCCATGAGCAGTTCTTC.

V usage is TRBV9 and J usage is TRBJ2-1; TRBD2 matches at 8 bases. The J segment lost 8 bases and the V segment lost 4 bases, leaving 14 bases of the junction unmatched. The germline V gene has CDR1 SGDLS and CDR2 YYNGEE. CDR3 length equals 16 residues. The CDR3 is CASSRTIGGGNDEQFF. CDR3 bases: TGTGCCAGCAGCCGTACGATTGGCGGGGGGAACGATGAGCAGTTCTTC.

The chain combines TRBV4-2 with TRBJ1-1; D ambiguous. The V gene's germline CDR1 is LGHNA and CDR2 YNFKEQ. V was shortened by 0 bases and J by 8 bases, with 10 bases between the two germline ends. This CDR3 contains 13 residues. The DNA for the CDR3 is TGTGCCAGCAGCCAAGACTTCAAGAGCGAAGCTTTCTTT. It yields the protein CASSQDFKSEAFF.

There are a few counts of this clone. The rearrangement joins TRBV13 to TRBJ2-3; tentatively, D is TRBD1 (6 bases). Trimming took 0 bases from V and 8 from J, leaving 12 bases between them. In germline, CDR1 is PRHDT, CDR2 FYEKMQ (reference sequence). This CDR3 comprises 14 residues. The CDR3 region is CASSLGQGLGTQYF. Written as DNA, the CDR3 is TGTGCCAGCAGCTTAGGACAGGGTTTGGGTACGCAGTATTTT.

The rearrangement joins TRBV5-1 to TRBJ2-6; D perhaps matches TRBD2 (5 bases). Germline-derived CDR1 and CDR2 are SGHRS and YFSETQ. Trimming cost V 7 bases and J 0 bases, with 14 bases left between them. CDR3 length: 16 residues. CDR3 sequence: CASGGSELSGANVLTF. The CDR3 DNA sequence: TGCGCCAGCGGCGGGTCAGAGCTCTCTGGGGCCAACGTCCTGACTTTC.

This clone has a handful of counts. The genes are TRBV29-1 and TRBJ1-5; D not resolved. Germline V gives CDR1 SQVTM, CDR2 ANQGSEA. The CDR3 is 13 residues long. Deletions cut 3 bases from V and 1 base from J, with 7 bases between. CDR3 in amino acids: CSVEESSNQPQHF. CDR3 sequence (DNA): TGCAGCGTTGAGGAGTCCAGCAATCAGCCCCAGCATTTT.

The sample holds a few counts of this clone. The rearrangement uses TRBV5-6 and TRBJ1-1, with 8 nucleotides matching TRBD1. The CDR3 has 15 amino acids. Germline CDR1 SGHDT, CDR2 YYEEEE. Losses at the gene ends were 3 bases for V and 4 bases for J; bases not matched to a gene: 8. The CDR3 region is CASSWGDRRITEAFF. Written as DNA, the CDR3 is TGTGCCAGCAGCTGGGGGGACAGGAGGATCACTGAAGCTTTCTTT.

Many counts were recorded for this clone. This chain uses TRBV6-5 with TRBJ2-7; D possibly corresponds to TRBD1 (5 bases). Trimming removed 6 bases at V and 7 bases at J, with 16 bases between. Germline loops: CDR1 MNHEY, CDR2 SVGAGI. The CDR3 loop spans 13 amino acids. The CDR3 DNA sequence: TGTGCCAGCAGCTCCACAGGCTCGCGAGAGCAGTACTTC. Its translation is CASSSTGSREQYF.

This rearrangement joins TRBV7-2 to TRBJ2-3; tentatively, D is TRBD2 (7 bases). This CDR3 has 17 amino acids. Germline V lookup: CDR1 SGHTA, CDR2 FQGNSA. V gave up 5 bases and J gave up 3 bases, with 21 bases separating them. The CDR3 sequence: CASSILGGGAVTDTQYF. The CDR3 bases are TGTGCCAGCAGCATTTTGGGAGGGGGGGCTGTGACAGATACGCAGTATTTT.

This rearrangement joins TRBV11-2 to TRBJ1-2; the D is unclear. The CDR3 is 14 amino acids. Germline CDR1 SGHAT, CDR2 FQNNGV. V lost 3 bases, J lost 0 bases, and 8 bases lay in between. CDR3 DNA sequence: TGTGCCAGCAGCTTCTCGACTTCTAACTATGGCTACACCTTC. Translated: CASSFSTSNYGYTF.

This clone was observed once. This chain links TRBV30 with TRBJ1-6; perhaps TRBD1 as D (6 bases). The V gene's germline CDR1 is GTSNPN and CDR2 SVGIG (reference sequence). The CDR3 runs 15 residues. Trimming took 3 bases from V and 7 from J, leaving 16 bases between them. The CDR3: CAWRSYRDGNSPLHF. The CDR3 bases are TGTGCCTGGAGGTCCTACAGGGATGGAAATTCACCCCTCCACTTT.

The chain links TRBV30 to TRBJ2-3; D call uncertain. The CDR3 is made up of 12 amino acids. Germline V CDR1 and CDR2: GTSNPN, SVGIG (reference sequence). Trimming shortened V by 2 bases and J by 2 bases, and 5 bases separated the two germline ends. CDR3 DNA sequence: TGTGCCTGGAGTCGCGACACAGATACGCAGTATTTT. It yields the protein CAWSRDTDTQYF.

This sequence joins TRBV28 and TRBJ1-3; TRBD1 is a possible D gene (5 bases). V was clipped by 4 bases and J by 7 bases, with 14 bases between them. The CDR3 has 14 amino acids. CDR1 is MDHEN, CDR2 SYDVKM, per germline. DNA for the CDR3: TGTGCCAGCAGTTGGGGCGGGACGGTGAACACCATATATTTT. This gives the protein CASSWGGTVNTIYF. The whole variable domain, remainder taken from reference TRBV28 and TRBJ1-3, is DVKVTQSSRYLVKRTGEKVFLECVQDMDHENMFWYRQDPGLGLRLIYFSYDVKMKEKGDIPEGYSVSREKKERFSLILESASTNQTSMYLCASSWGGTVNTIYFGEGSWLTVV.

The genes are TRBV4-1 and TRBJ1-2; TRBD1 might be the D (5 bases). The CDR3 runs to 15 residues. The V and J ends lost 1 base and 4 bases respectively, with 13 bases between them. Germline CDR1 is MGHRA and CDR2 is YSYEKL. This chain's CDR3 is CASSQVIGGGYGYTF. The CDR3 DNA follows: TGCGCCAGCAGCCAAGTCATCGGGGGAGGCTATGGCTACACCTTC.

J is TRBJ2-7 and V is TRBV5-1; D gene unclear. The CDR3 runs 14 residues. V lost 0 bases to trimming and J lost 4 bases, with 11 bases between them. Germline CDR1 and CDR2: SGHRS and YFSETQ. The CDR3 region has the DNA TGCGCCAGCAGCTTGGAAGGCAGGTTATACGAGCAGTACTTC. This gives the protein CASSLEGRLYEQYF.

The count of this clone is one. The CDR3 DNA follows: TGTGCCAGCAGCACCCTAGCGGGGGGTCAATACAATGAGCAGTTCTTC. Its translation: CASSTLAGGQYNEQFF. The gene calls are TRBV5-6 and TRBJ2-1; 11 positions match TRBD2. The junction had 7 bases not matched to a gene; V was cut back by 4 bases and J by 4 bases. CDR1 and CDR2 from the germline V gene are SGHDT and YYEEEE. The CDR3 is 16 amino acids.

V and J are TRBV19 and TRBJ2-1, with TRBD2 matching 8 bases. J gave up 3 bases and V 4 bases, and 5 bases lay outside the gene matches. This CDR3 region has 15 residues. Germline V gene sequence: CDR1 LNHDA, CDR2 SQIVND (reference sequence). The CDR3 coding sequence is TGTGCCAGTAGTACCAGCGGGGGACGCTACAATGAGCAGTTCTTC. This encodes CASSTSGGRYNEQFF. Supplemented by reference TRBV19 and TRBJ2-1, the full variable domain reads DGGITQSPKYLFRKEGQNVTLSCEQNLNHDAMYWYRQDPGQGLRLIYYSQIVNDFQKGDIAEGYSVSREKKESFPLTVTSAQKNPTAFYLCASSTSGGRYNEQFFGPGTRLTVL.

This rearrangement joins TRBV7-3 to TRBJ1-2; 7 positions match TRBD1. CDR3 length: 13 amino acids. CDR1 and CDR2 (germline): SGHTA, FQGTGA. Germline trimming cut 4 bases from V and 8 bases from J; bases unmatched to any gene: 7. CDR3 in DNA: TGTGCCAGCAGCTCGATTACAGGGGAAGGCTACACCTTC. Amino acids: CASSSITGEGYTF.